Sequencing of this T cell receptor beta chain was carried out in a study of blood T cell repertoires in COVID-19 (dated by TCRdb to the early 2020s). General notes on the study: Samples covering the acute and convalescent phases of COVID-19 were provided by collaborators in the United States, Italy and Spain. The material from the prospective study consisted of cDNA or gDNA derived from T cells, B-cell-depleted T cells, or PBMCs. Deeply sampled blood TCRbeta repertoires from subjects exposed to, actively infected with, or recovered from COVID-19 were included in the dataset. The repertoires were made available in a free public database intended to serve as a resource for research on the immune response to SARS-CoV-2. Samples were obtained from the ongoing ImmuneRACE study (first 160 participants) and from some 1,300 subjects provided by 6 global collaborators. The sample metadata nearly always contained a de-identified subject ID, COVID-19 status, age in years and sex. HLA class I and class II types, where available, came from metadata supplied by the sample provider rather than from assay-based typing.

TCRbeta CDR3 regions were amplified from genomic DNA by means of the immunoSEQ Assay, a bias-controlled multiplex PCR. Under the source paper's analysis protocol: The number of nucleated cells in each sample was estimated by amplification of reference gene primers within the assay. To quantify the absolute abundance of each unique TCRbeta CDR3 rearrangement, sequence reads were collapsed and filtered. For each sample, productive Simpson clonality was calculated by taking the square root of Simpson's diversity index across productive rearrangements. The table was pulled from immuneACCESS by TCRdb, which kept in-frame rearrangements only. Such tables lose some clones; where checked, under half of the loss comes from unresolved V genes, and the rest has no known cause. The DNA was the basis for D and trimming; V, J and clone size are from that table. This sample has around 230,000 clones in its table, and roughly 87% of those were observed once. The ten largest clones take up roughly 7.8% of the sample.

Samples from volunteer blood donors who had recovered from COVID-19 were contributed by a second Seattle source. Whole blood was collected in K2EDTA tubes by collaborating institutions according to the institutions' own protocols. For TCRbeta analysis, collaborator samples were shipped as frozen whole blood, as isolated PBMCs, or as DNA extracted from either sample type. What the work shows at the level of the full study, not this receptor alone: How much clinical and demographic metadata was included differed by source and by participant, and the metadata was provided uncurated.

V and J are truncated by 0 bases and 4 bases respectively, leaving an intervening sequence of 11 bases. For CDR1 and CDR2, the germline V gene lists MNHEY and SVGAGI. The CDR3 has 15 amino acids, counting the end cysteine and phenylalanine. Of all the DNA, just the CDR3 is kept, 45 bases in frame from base 1. Concerning this clone: What antigen it recognizes has not been identified. The record has no base qualities; no much larger clone is one base away.

The sequence was collected from a man between 60 and 75 years old who had recovered from COVID-19. Sequencing was done on a sample of peripheral blood. The chain is assembled from TRBV6-5 and TRBJ2-3, with TRBD1 tentatively as D gene (6 bases match). The encoded CDR3 is CASSYSTKGADTQYF. The nucleotide sequence is TGTGCCAGCAGTTACTCGACAAAGGGGGCAGATACGCAGTATTTT.